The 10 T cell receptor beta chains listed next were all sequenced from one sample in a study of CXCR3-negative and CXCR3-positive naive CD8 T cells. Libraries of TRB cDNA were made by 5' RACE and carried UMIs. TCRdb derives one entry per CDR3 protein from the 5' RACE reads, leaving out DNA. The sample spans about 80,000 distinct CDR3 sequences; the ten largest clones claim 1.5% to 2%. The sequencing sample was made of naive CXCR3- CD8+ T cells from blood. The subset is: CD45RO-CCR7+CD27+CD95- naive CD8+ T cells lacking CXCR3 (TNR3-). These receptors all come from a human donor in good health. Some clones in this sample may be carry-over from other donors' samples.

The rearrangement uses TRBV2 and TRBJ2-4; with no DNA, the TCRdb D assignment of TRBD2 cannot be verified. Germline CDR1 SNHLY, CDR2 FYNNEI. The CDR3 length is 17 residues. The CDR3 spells CASNAPPDLVGENIQYF.

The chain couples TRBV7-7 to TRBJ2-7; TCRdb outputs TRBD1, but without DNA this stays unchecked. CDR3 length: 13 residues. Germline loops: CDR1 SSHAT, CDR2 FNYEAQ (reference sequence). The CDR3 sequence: CASSPGRYYEQYF.

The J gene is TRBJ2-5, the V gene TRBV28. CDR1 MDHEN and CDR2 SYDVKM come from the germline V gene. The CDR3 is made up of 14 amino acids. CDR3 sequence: CASSFWSDQETQYF.

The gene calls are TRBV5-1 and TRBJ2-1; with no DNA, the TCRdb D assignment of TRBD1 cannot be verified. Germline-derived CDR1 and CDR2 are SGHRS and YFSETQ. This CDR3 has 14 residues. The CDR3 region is CASSGSGTYNEQFF.

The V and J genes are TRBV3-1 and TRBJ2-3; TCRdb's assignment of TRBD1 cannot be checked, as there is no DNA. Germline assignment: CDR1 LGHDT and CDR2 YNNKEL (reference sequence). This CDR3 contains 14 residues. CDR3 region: CASSQEGAADTQYF.

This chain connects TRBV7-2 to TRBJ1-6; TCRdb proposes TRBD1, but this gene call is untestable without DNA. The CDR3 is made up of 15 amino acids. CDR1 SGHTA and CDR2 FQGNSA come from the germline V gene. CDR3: CASSLDRGPNSPLHF.

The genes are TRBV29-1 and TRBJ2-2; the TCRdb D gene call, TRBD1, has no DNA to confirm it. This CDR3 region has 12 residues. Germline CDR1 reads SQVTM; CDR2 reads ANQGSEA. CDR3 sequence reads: CSVAGDNGELFF.

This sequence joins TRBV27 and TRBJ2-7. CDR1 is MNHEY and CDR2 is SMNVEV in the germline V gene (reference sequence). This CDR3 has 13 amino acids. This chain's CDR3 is CASSLSLDYEQYF.

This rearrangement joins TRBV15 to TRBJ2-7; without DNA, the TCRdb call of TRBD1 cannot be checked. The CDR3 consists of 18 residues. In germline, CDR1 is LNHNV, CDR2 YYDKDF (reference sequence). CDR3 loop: CATSRDRGVGQGQYEQYF.

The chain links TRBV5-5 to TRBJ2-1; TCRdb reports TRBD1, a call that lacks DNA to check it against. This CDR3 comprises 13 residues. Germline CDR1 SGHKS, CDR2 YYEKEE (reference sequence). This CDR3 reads CASSPQGYNEQFF.